These 14 T cell receptor beta chains originate from one sample sequenced in a study of cytomegalovirus exposure and HLA in healthy donors. PCR used 60 Vbeta primers and 13 Jbeta primers. The repertoire was sequenced with immunoSEQ multiplex PCR; TCRdb's copy has only in-frame clones and lacks some. The table lists 120,000 to 150,000 clones, around 75% of them singletons. The sequencing input was PBMCs. These receptors all stem from a female donor in good health and CMV-seronegative.

This chain links TRBV30 with TRBJ2-6, with D perhaps TRBD1 (5 bases). The V and J ends lost 5 bases and 1 base respectively, with 9 bases between them. The CDR3 runs 14 residues. CDR1 and CDR2 from the germline V gene are GTSNPN and SVGIG (reference sequence). The CDR3 spells CAWSRQSGANVLTF. The DNA of the CDR3 is TGTGCCTGGTCGCGACAGTCTGGGGCCAACGTCCTGACTTTC.

The CDR3 loop is CASSLSPGGGYTF. CDR3 in DNA: TGTGCCAGCAGCTTAAGCCCGGGTGGTGGCTACACCTTC. V is TRBV7-6 and J is TRBJ1-2; the D is unclear. The CDR3 is made up of 13 amino acids. CDR1 and CDR2 (germline): SGHVS, FNYEAQ. V dropped 2 bases and J dropped 7 bases, with 11 bases sitting between them.

The rearrangement uses TRBV7-2 and TRBJ2-3, with 9 bases that match TRBD2. Trimming removed 4 bases from V and 5 bases from J; junction bases left unmatched: 7. CDR3 length: 15 amino acids. Germline V CDR1 and CDR2: SGHTA, FQGNSA. The CDR3, as DNA: TGTGCCAGCAGCTATAGCGGGGGCCGCCGAGATACGCAGTATTTT. Protein sequence: CASSYSGGRRDTQYF.

This sequence joins TRBV7-6 and TRBJ2-1, with 7 nucleotides matching TRBD2. The V gene's germline CDR1 is SGHVS and CDR2 FNYEAQ. The CDR3 has 14 residues. Trimming at V came to 9 bases and at J to 8 bases, leaving 13 bases not matched to a gene. CDR3: CASNTGTMGHEQFF. The CDR3 nucleotides read TGTGCCAGTAATACCGGGACTATGGGGCATGAGCAGTTCTTC.

V gene TRBV6-1 combines with J gene TRBJ2-3, with 10 bases lining up with TRBD2. Germline V gives CDR1 MNHNS, CDR2 SASEGT. This CDR3 spans 15 amino acids. V dropped 5 bases and J dropped 5; count of bases not matched to a gene: 7. The DNA of the CDR3 is TGTGCCAGCAGTCTAGCGGGAGTACATGAAGATACGCAGTATTTT. Its translation: CASSLAGVHEDTQYF.

The chain couples TRBV15 to TRBJ2-1; D not certain. The CDR3 runs to 15 residues. Germline V lookup: CDR1 LNHNV, CDR2 YYDKDF (reference sequence). The V end was cut by 4 bases, the J end by 0 bases, with 10 bases between. CDR3 residues: CATSTSMSSYNEQFF. As DNA, the CDR3 is TGTGCCACCAGCACCTCCATGAGCTCCTACAATGAGCAGTTCTTC.

This clone was counted between two and nine times. The chain is built from TRBV5-1 and TRBJ2-7; possible D gene TRBD2, 6 bases. Looked up from germline, CDR1 is SGHRS and CDR2 is YFSETQ. This CDR3 has 14 amino acids. The V end lost 0 bases, the J end lost 3 bases, and 10 bases lay between the germline ends. CDR3 sequence: CASSLERRDYEQYF. Here the CDR3 DNA reads TGCGCCAGCAGCTTGGAGCGGCGGGACTACGAGCAGTACTTC.

The chain links TRBV5-1 to TRBJ2-3, with TRBD1 matching over 8 bases. Germline CDR1 reads SGHRS; CDR2 reads YFSETQ. The CDR3 consists of 15 residues. J was trimmed by 4 bases and V by 0 bases; bases with no gene match: 4. CDR3 DNA sequence: TGCGCCAGCAGCTTGGCCTCAGGGGGCGCAGATACGCAGTATTTT. This sequence encodes CASSLASGGADTQYF. The variable domain in full, completed from reference TRBV5-1 and TRBJ2-3, reads KAGVTQTPRYLIKTRGQQVTLSCSPISGHRSVSWYQQTPGQGLQFLFEYFSETQRNKGNFPGRFSGRQFSNSRSEMNVSTLELGDSALYLCASSLASGGADTQYFGPGTRLTVL.

A few counts support this clone. The chain links TRBV5-6 to TRBJ1-1; D uncertain. Germline loops: CDR1 SGHDT, CDR2 YYEEEE. There are 13 residues in the CDR3. Trimming cost V 6 bases and J 7 bases, with 16 bases left between them. The CDR3: CASIATGYREAFF. The CDR3 DNA follows: TGTGCCAGCATTGCTACGGGGTACCGTGAAGCTTTCTTT.

This rearrangement joins TRBV5-6 to TRBJ2-2; 13 positions match TRBD2. Germline assignment: CDR1 SGHDT and CDR2 YYEEEE. The CDR3 runs to 18 residues. J gave up 0 bases and V 4 bases, and 6 bases lay outside the gene matches. The DNA for the CDR3 is TGTGCCAGCAGCCGGGGACTAGCGGGGATCGCGAACACCGGGGAGCTGTTTTTT. Translating gives CASSRGLAGIANTGELFF.

The chain has TRBV29-1 and TRBJ2-3; D might be TRBD1 (7 bases). With 4 bases removed from V and 1 base from J, the gap between germline ends came to 15 bases. The CDR3 spans 15 residues. CDR1 SQVTM and CDR2 ANQGSEA come from the germline V gene. The CDR3 here is CSVAGGGFGTDTQYF. CDR3 in DNA: TGCAGCGTTGCCGGAGGGGGCTTCGGCACAGATACGCAGTATTTT.

V and J are TRBV6-1 and TRBJ1-1, with D perhaps matching TRBD1 (5 bases). V dropped 2 bases and J dropped 4 bases, with 14 bases sitting between them. CDR3 length equals 15 residues. Germline-derived CDR1 and CDR2 are MNHNS and SASEGT. CDR3 amino acids: CASSELKGRGTEAFF. The CDR3 DNA is TGTGCCAGCAGTGAACTTAAGGGGCGGGGCACTGAAGCTTTCTTT.

The rearrangement links TRBV11-2 to TRBJ2-1; D remains unclear. The germline gives CDR1 SGHAT, CDR2 FQNNGV. Trimming removed 1 base at V and 0 bases at J, with 7 bases between. This CDR3 contains 15 residues. This CDR3 reads CASSLGDFSYNEQFF. The CDR3 nucleotides read TGTGCCAGCAGCTTAGGAGACTTCTCCTACAATGAGCAGTTCTTC.

V is TRBV7-2 and J is TRBJ2-2, with 10 bases lining up with TRBD2. The CDR3 is 17 residues long. Germline CDR1 reads SGHTA; CDR2 reads FQGNSA. Trimming cost V 1 base and J 5 bases; bases outside gene matches: 7. CDR3 region: CASSLDTSGIWTGELFF. The CDR3 region has the DNA TGTGCCAGCAGCTTAGATACTAGCGGGATCTGGACCGGGGAGCTGTTTTTT.